The 30 T cell receptor beta chains listed next were all sequenced from one sample in a study of CD8+ T cells in alopecia areata listed by TCRdb under 2018. This sample's time point label indicates: about 25 weeks on oral tofacitinib. This sample's treatment or condition label indicates: oral pan-JAK inhibitor, 5-10 mg twice daily. Library preparation employed the immunoSEQ multiplex PCR assay. RNA was extracted from all samples and reverse transcribed into cDNA as template for TCR sequencing. What TCRdb holds here is the immuneACCESS table cut down to in-frame rearrangements. Part of the clones is not present; checked against another copy, under half of the missing clones reflect an unresolved V gene, and the others are unexplained. For this sample the table gives roughly 110,000 clones, of which around 54% were detected only once. 3% to 4% of the sample is taken by the ten largest. Specimen: CD4+ T cells sorted from blood, collected at week 24, from a patient treated with tofacitinib. The origin of the receptors is a human donor with alopecia areata.

The chain employs TRBV5-1 and TRBJ2-2; 9 bases fit TRBD2. The V gene end was trimmed by 3 bases and the J gene end by 4 bases; junction bases not matched to a gene: 4. This CDR3 is built from 15 residues. Germline values: CDR1 SGHRS, CDR2 YFSETQ. CDR3: CASSSLAGGTGELFF. In DNA form, the CDR3 reads TGCGCCAGCAGCTCACTAGCGGGTGGCACCGGGGAGCTGTTTTTT.

Remarks on this clone: In the same sample, other DNA sequences code for this CDR3. This chain uses TRBV30 with TRBJ2-1; TRBD2 might be the D (5 bases). The V gene lost 2 bases and the J gene lost 0 bases, with 8 bases spanning the gap. Germline assignment: CDR1 GTSNPN and CDR2 SVGIG (reference sequence). The CDR3 is 14 residues long. The CDR3 loop reads CAWSRGSSYNEQFF. CDR3 coding DNA: TGTGCCTGGAGTAGAGGGAGCTCCTACAATGAGCAGTTCTTC.

The V call is TRBV4-1, the J call TRBJ1-5; TRBD1 is a possible D gene (5 bases). V lost 2 bases, J lost 6 bases, and 17 bases lay in between. The germline CDR1 and CDR2 sequences are MGHRA and YSYEKL. The CDR3 extends over 16 amino acids. CDR3 DNA sequence: TGCGCCAGCAGCCAAACCCGGGGGGGGTCGGGTCAGCCCCAGCATTTT. Protein product: CASSQTRGGSGQPQHF.

V usage is TRBV7-9 and J usage is TRBJ2-5; the D is unclear. CDR1 SEHNR and CDR2 FQNEAQ come from the germline V gene (reference sequence). Between the trimmed V and J ends, which lost 8 bases and 5 bases, there was a span of 9 bases. This CDR3 comprises 11 residues. The CDR3 here is CASHNGETQYF. For the CDR3, the DNA is TGTGCCAGCCACAACGGGGAGACCCAGTACTTC.

The chain recombines TRBV5-1 with TRBJ2-6, with D unresolved. The CDR3 is 16 amino acids. Germline V gene sequence: CDR1 SGHRS, CDR2 YFSETQ. The germline V and J ends were trimmed by 0 bases and 0 bases, with 7 bases remaining between them. The CDR3 reads CASSLDTSSGANVLTF. The CDR3 nucleotides read TGCGCCAGCAGCTTGGACACCTCCTCTGGGGCCAACGTCCTGACTTTC.

The gene calls are TRBV9 and TRBJ1-2; a possible D gene is TRBD1 (6 bases). This CDR3 has 14 amino acids. The V end lost 5 bases, the J end lost 6 bases, and 17 bases lay between the germline ends. Germline V CDR1 and CDR2: SGDLS, YYNGEE. The CDR3 region is CASSRQDLSHGYTF. CDR3 in DNA: TGTGCCAGCAGTCGACAGGACTTATCCCATGGCTACACCTTC.

This clone was seen just once. The chain recombines TRBV5-6 with TRBJ2-1; D gene ambiguous. Germline CDR1 and CDR2: SGHDT and YYEEEE. V lost 3 bases to trimming and J lost 8 bases, with 9 bases between them. The CDR3 runs 12 residues. In DNA form, the CDR3 reads TGTGCCAGCAGCTCCCCGATCCATGAGCAGTTCTTC. It specifies CASSSPIHEQFF.

The V and J genes are TRBV9 and TRBJ1-1; a weak D match, TRBD1 (5 bases). Germline V lookup: CDR1 SGDLS, CDR2 YYNGEE. The V end was cut by 0 bases, the J end by 4 bases, with 13 bases between. This CDR3 region has 15 residues. CDR3 bases: TGTGCCAGCAGCGTAGGCGTCAGTGGGGGCACTGAAGCTTTCTTT. Translated, it gives CASSVGVSGGTEAFF.

This clone occurred once. The rearrangement links TRBV4-3 to TRBJ2-3; D is uncertain. The CDR3 contains 17 residues. Germline CDR1 and CDR2: LGHNA and YSLEER. Trimming stripped 2 bases from V and 2 bases from J, with 17 bases between. CDR3: CASSQLAERSITDTQYF. Here the CDR3 DNA reads TGCGCCAGCAGCCAACTTGCAGAGCGATCTATCACAGATACGCAGTATTTT.

DNA of the CDR3: TGTGCCACGGGACAACCCAACAATGAGCAGTTCTTC. Amino acid sequence: CATGQPNNEQFF. The chain has TRBV6-5 and TRBJ2-1, with D perhaps TRBD1 (6 bases). Germline CDR1 and CDR2: MNHEY and SVGAGI. This CDR3 has 12 amino acids. The V end was cut by 10 bases, the J end by 5 bases, with 12 bases between.

The V call is TRBV30, the J call TRBJ1-6, with 8 positions matching TRBD1. The ends lost 4 bases at V and 7 bases at J; junction bases unmatched: 6. The CDR3 length is 14 residues. Germline V lookup: CDR1 GTSNPN, CDR2 SVGIG (reference sequence). The CDR3 is CAWTVGQGNSPLHF. CDR3 DNA: TGTGCCTGGACCGTCGGACAGGGAAATTCACCCCTCCACTTT.

The chain carries TRBV30 and TRBJ1-1, with D possibly TRBD1 on 5 matching bases. The CDR3 contains 14 residues. Germline-derived CDR1 and CDR2 are GTSNPN and SVGIG (reference sequence). V lost 0 bases to trimming and J lost 10 bases, with 18 bases between them. Here the CDR3 reads CAWSVLRDPRRAFF. In nucleotides, the CDR3 is TGTGCCTGGAGTGTACTTAGGGACCCAAGGAGAGCTTTCTTT.

The chain joins TRBV7-2 to TRBJ1-2; D gene ambiguous. Germline lookup yields CDR1 SGHTA and CDR2 FQGNSA. The V end lost 6 bases, the J end lost 4 bases, and 9 bases lay between the germline ends. There are 12 residues in the CDR3. DNA of the CDR3: TGTGCCAGCAGGAATCGGGGCTATGGCTACACCTTC. Protein: CASRNRGYGYTF.

The rearrangement uses TRBV5-6 and TRBJ1-3; 9 bases align to TRBD1. After removal of 1 base from V and 1 base from J, the junction contained 3 bases not matched to a gene. From germline, CDR1 is SGHDT and CDR2 YYEEEE. This CDR3 is 16 amino acids long. The CDR3 protein is CASSLTGTGSGNTIYF. The CDR3 nucleotides are TGTGCCAGCAGCTTGACCGGGACAGGGTCTGGAAACACCATATATTTT.

This clone has a single count. The chain combines TRBV30 with TRBJ1-4, with D perhaps TRBD1 (6 bases). The CDR3 has 13 amino acids. Germline V gives CDR1 GTSNPN, CDR2 SVGIG (reference sequence). Trimming left V 0 bases short and J 8 bases short, with 10 bases between. The CDR3: CAWSVTGREKLFF. The CDR3 DNA follows: TGTGCCTGGAGTGTAACAGGGAGGGAAAAACTGTTTTTT.

The chain has TRBV4-3 and TRBJ1-1; D not certain. This CDR3 comprises 13 residues. Trimming took 4 bases from V and 2 from J, leaving 8 bases between them. Germline V gene lookup returns CDR1 LGHNA and CDR2 YSLEER. In nucleotides, the CDR3 is TGCGCCAGCAGCCGGGGAATCAACACTGAAGCTTTCTTT. It yields the protein CASSRGINTEAFF.

This rearrangement joins TRBV2 to TRBJ2-6; the match to TRBD2 covers 7 bases. Unmatched junction bases numbered 5, after V lost 4 bases and J lost 2 bases. The CDR3 length is 16 residues. The germline V gene encodes CDR1 SNHLY and CDR2 FYNNEI. CDR3 loop: CASSGGGLTGANVLTF. Here the CDR3 DNA reads TGTGCCAGCAGTGGGGGGGGACTCACTGGGGCCAACGTCCTGACTTTC.

This clone was observed a single time. This chain links TRBV30 with TRBJ1-2, with TRBD1 as a possible D gene (5 bases). In germline, CDR1 is GTSNPN, CDR2 SVGIG (reference sequence). This CDR3 has 12 residues. The CDR3 coding sequence is TGTGCGATGGACTTGGGGGGCTATGGCTACACCTTC. Translating gives CAMDLGGYGYTF.

This clone was detected a few times. The V call is TRBV10-3, the J call TRBJ2-7; a weak D match, TRBD1 (6 bases). This CDR3 is 14 amino acids long. Germline V gene lookup returns CDR1 ENHRY and CDR2 SYGVKD. V lost 3 bases and J lost 1, with 10 bases in between. CDR3 sequence: CAISDPQGSYEQYF. CDR3 bases: TGTGCCATCAGTGATCCCCAGGGGTCCTACGAGCAGTACTTC.

This clone appeared once. This rearrangement joins TRBV18 to TRBJ1-2; a possible D gene is TRBD1 (6 bases). Per germline, CDR1 KGHSH and CDR2 LQKENI. Trimming cost V 3 bases and J 5 bases, with 16 bases left between them. This CDR3 has 15 residues. The DNA of the CDR3 is TGTGCCAGCTCACCCGACATCACAGGGAGGTATGGCTACACCTTC. Translating it yields CASSPDITGRYGYTF.

The rearrangement links TRBV19 to TRBJ1-4; D is unresolved. The CDR3 is 15 residues long. V was clipped by 5 bases and J by 2 bases, with 12 bases between them. Germline V lookup: CDR1 LNHDA, CDR2 SQIVND (reference sequence). CDR3: CASSFSLVTNEKLFF. DNA for the CDR3: TGTGCCAGTAGTTTCTCCCTTGTTACTAATGAAAAACTGTTTTTT.

The chain carries TRBV29-1 and TRBJ2-3, with a tentative D call TRBD2 (5 bases). This CDR3 is built from 14 residues. Trimming pared 6 bases from V and 0 bases from J, leaving 13 bases between. CDR1 and CDR2 (germline): SQVTM, ANQGSEA. For the CDR3, the DNA is TGCAGCGTGCTCAGCGGTATTAGCACAGATACGCAGTATTTT. Translating it yields CSVLSGISTDTQYF.

The chain joins TRBV6-6 to TRBJ2-7; tentative D call: TRBD2 (5 bases). Germline CDR1 MNHNY, CDR2 SVGAGI (reference sequence). Trimming shortened V by 6 bases and J by 7 bases, and 10 bases separated the two germline ends. The CDR3 has 11 residues. For the CDR3, the DNA is TGTGCCAGCAGCTACACGGGGGAGCAGTACTTC. It is translated as CASSYTGEQYF.

This clone appeared a few times. The V call is TRBV30, the J call TRBJ2-1; 9 bases fit TRBD1. V was clipped by 8 bases and J by 15 bases; unmatched bases: 11. This CDR3 comprises 11 residues. CDR1 is GTSNPN, CDR2 SVGIG, per germline (reference sequence). The CDR3 bases are TGTGCCATCGCTGCCGGGACAGGGCTGTTCTTC. As protein: CAIAAGTGLFF.

The chain employs TRBV5-6 and TRBJ1-1; D is possibly TRBD1 (6 bases). The CDR3 consists of 13 residues. Looked up from germline, CDR1 is SGHDT and CDR2 is YYEEEE. Trimming stripped 1 base from V and 12 bases from J, with 16 bases between. The DNA of the CDR3 is TGTGCCAGCAGCTTGCGGGGGGCGATCGAACCTTTCTTT. The encoded protein is CASSLRGAIEPFF.

This chain connects TRBV5-1 to TRBJ2-7; D possibly uses TRBD1 or TRBD2 (5 bases each). The germline CDR1 and CDR2 sequences are SGHRS and YFSETQ. This CDR3 comprises 13 residues. The V end lost 0 bases, the J end lost 7 bases, and 11 bases lay between the germline ends. CDR3 sequence (DNA): TGCGCCAGCAGCTTGGAAGGGACGAGAGAGCAGTACTTC. Translated: CASSLEGTREQYF.

In this sample, this clone turned up a few times. The V call is TRBV19, the J call TRBJ1-1, with D perhaps matching TRBD1 (5 bases). Trimming shortened V by 5 bases and J by 0 bases, and 22 bases separated the two germline ends. There are 18 residues in the CDR3. Germline V CDR1 and CDR2: LNHDA, SQIVND (reference sequence). For the CDR3, the DNA is TGTGCCAGTAGTCCCCAACTCTGGACAAGCCGAATGAACACTGAAGCTTTCTTT. It encodes CASSPQLWTSRMNTEAFF.

The J gene is TRBJ1-6, the V gene TRBV18; TRBD1 matches at 11 bases. Germline lookup yields CDR1 KGHSH and CDR2 LQKENI. This CDR3 region has 14 residues. Trimming at V came to 5 bases and at J to 8 bases, leaving 2 bases not matched to a gene. CDR3 loop: CASSTGQGDSPLHF. Written as DNA, the CDR3 is TGTGCCAGCTCAACGGGACAGGGGGATTCACCCCTCCACTTT.

This chain connects TRBV29-1 to TRBJ2-5; D is unclear. V lost 8 bases, J lost 0 bases, and 7 bases lay in between. This CDR3 comprises 11 residues. Germline assignment: CDR1 SQVTM and CDR2 ANQGSEA. The CDR3 bases are TGCAGCATTTGGTACCAAGAGACCCAGTACTTC. It yields the protein CSIWYQETQYF.

The rearrangement uses TRBV6-5 and TRBJ2-1; D not certain. CDR3 length: 14 residues. Germline V CDR1 and CDR2: MNHEY, SVGAGI. V dropped 0 bases and J dropped 5 bases, with 8 bases sitting between them. Here the CDR3 DNA reads TGTGCCAGCAGTTACTCACGCGGTAACAATGAGCAGTTCTTC. This sequence encodes CASSYSRGNNEQFF.